Listed here are 23 T cell receptor beta chains from one sample, sequenced in a study of CD8 T cells in ankylosing spondylitis. TCRdb analysed the 5' RACE reads with MiXCR anew, one entry per CDR3 protein. The sample shows 300,000 to 350,000 distinct CDR3 sequences, about 15% of them seen only once. The material sequenced was blood, either unsorted or a sorted T cell fraction (not recorded which). Every receptor here comes from a male donor with ankylosing spondylitis or in good health (not recorded which).

The gene calls are TRBV5-1 and TRBJ2-1; TRBD2 agrees at 8 bases. V lost 4 bases to trimming and J lost 5 bases; unmatched junction nucleotides: 8. This CDR3 region has 15 residues. Looked up from germline, CDR1 is SGHRS and CDR2 is YFSETQ. The chain's CDR3 is CASSPVAGINNEQFF. The CDR3, as DNA: TGCGCCAGCAGCCCGGTAGCGGGAATCAACAATGAGCAGTTCTTC. Using reference TRBV5-1 and TRBJ2-1 for the parts outside the CDR3, the full variable domain is KAGVTQTPRYLIKTRGQQVTLSCSPISGHRSVSWYQQTPGQGLQFLFEYFSETQRNKGNFPGRFSGRQFSNSRSEMNVSTLELGDSALYLCASSPVAGINNEQFFGPGTRLTVL.

The chain has TRBV29-1 and TRBJ2-1, with 8 bases matching TRBD1. Losses at the gene ends were 6 bases for V and 4 bases for J; bases not matched to a gene: 11. The germline gives CDR1 SQVTM, CDR2 ANQGSEA. The CDR3 has 15 amino acids. CDR3 loop: CSVRPDRALYNEQFF. The DNA for the CDR3 is TGCAGCGTACGACCGGACAGGGCCCTTTACAATGAGCAGTTCTTC.

The sample holds a few counts of this clonotype. The chain employs TRBV10-2 and TRBJ2-5, with TRBD2 matching 12 bases. This CDR3 comprises 16 residues. CDR1 is WSHSY and CDR2 is SAAADI in the germline V gene. V lost 8 bases to trimming and J lost 5 bases; unmatched junction nucleotides: 12. This chain's CDR3 is CASLTPTSGRRETQYF. The CDR3, as DNA: TGCGCCAGCCTTACTCCTACTAGCGGGAGGAGGGAGACCCAGTACTTC.

This clonotype was recorded a few times. The chain carries TRBV20-1 and TRBJ1-1, with D perhaps TRBD1 (5 bases). The length of the CDR3 is 12 residues. V lost 6 bases and J 6 bases, leaving 14 bases between the germline ends. The germline V gene has CDR1 DFQATT and CDR2 SNEGSKA (reference sequence). This chain's CDR3 is CSALERGPEAFF. The CDR3, as DNA: TGCAGTGCGCTCGAGAGGGGCCCTGAAGCTTTCTTT.

The V and J genes are TRBV5-1 and TRBJ2-5; a possible D gene is TRBD1 (5 bases). There are 15 residues in the CDR3. V was cut by 6 bases and J by 4 bases, with 19 bases left in between. Germline-derived CDR1 and CDR2 are SGHRS and YFSETQ. The CDR3 bases are TGCGCCAGCACCCTTAATGTGGGGCGAAGAGAGACCCAGTACTTC. Its translation: CASTLNVGRRETQYF.

This clonotype was found many times. The chain joins TRBV19 to TRBJ1-2, with D hard to call. Germline CDR1 reads LNHDA; CDR2 reads SQIVND (reference sequence). The CDR3 has 14 residues. Between the trimmed V and J ends, which lost 5 bases and 7 bases, there was a span of 17 bases. The chain's CDR3 is CASSPEWGIGGYTF. The CDR3 DNA is TGTGCCAGTAGTCCCGAGTGGGGAATCGGTGGCTACACCTTC.

This clonotype was counted many times. The chain combines TRBV12-5 with TRBJ2-1, with 9 bases fitting TRBD2. J was trimmed by 0 bases and V by 3 bases; bases with no gene match: 9. Germline V gene lookup returns CDR1 LGHNT and CDR2 FRNRAP. This CDR3 is 18 amino acids long. CDR3: CASGFYSQLAGSYNEQFF. The CDR3 DNA follows: TGTGCTAGTGGTTTCTACTCTCAACTAGCGGGCTCCTACAATGAGCAGTTCTTC.

In its sample, this clonotype was seen a few times. The chain recombines TRBV7-9 with TRBJ2-5; D remains ambiguous. Between the trimmed V and J ends, which lost 3 bases and 9 bases, there was a span of 8 bases. CDR3 length: 11 amino acids. The germline CDR1 and CDR2 sequences are SEHNR and FQNEAQ (reference sequence). The CDR3 loop reads CASSFGLAQYF. CDR3 bases: TGTGCCAGCAGCTTCGGCCTGGCCCAGTACTTC.

The chain couples TRBV7-9 to TRBJ2-7; TRBD1 is a possible D gene (6 bases). Trimming removed 3 bases at V and 6 bases at J, with 12 bases between. This CDR3 has 13 amino acids. Germline CDR1 reads SEHNR; CDR2 reads FQNEAQ (reference sequence). The chain's CDR3 is CASSFTGNTEQYF. In DNA, the CDR3 is TGTGCCAGCAGCTTTACAGGGAATACCGAGCAGTACTTC.

This clonotype was recorded a few times. The gene calls are TRBV10-2 and TRBJ2-5; 12 bases map to TRBD2. Germline V gene data show CDR1 as WSHSY and CDR2 as SAAADI. With 0 bases clipped from V and 6 bases from J, the junction kept 8 bases outside the gene matches. The CDR3 length is 17 residues. The CDR3 is CASSESRTSGVRKTQYF. CDR3 bases: TGCGCCAGCAGTGAGTCCCGGACTAGCGGGGTTCGCAAGACCCAGTACTTC.

The chain links TRBV7-9 to TRBJ2-5; D not certain. V was clipped by 3 bases and J by 2 bases, with 10 bases between them. This CDR3 has 14 residues. Germline CDR1 SEHNR, CDR2 FQNEAQ (reference sequence). The CDR3 sequence: CASSFNAPQETQYF. The CDR3 coding sequence is TGTGCCAGCAGCTTCAACGCTCCTCAAGAGACCCAGTACTTC.

Concerning this clonotype itself: This CDR3 fails to terminate in the conserved phenylalanine or tryptophan, so it likely reflects a read error. The J gene is TRBJ2-3, the V gene TRBV6-1; 12 nucleotides agree with TRBD2. This CDR3 comprises 16 residues. The germline V gene encodes CDR1 MNHNS and CDR2 SASEGT. V shed 5 bases and J 9 bases; nucleotides not matched to a gene: 12. CDR3 DNA sequence: TGTGCCAGCAGTCCTAGACTAGCGGGGGCCCCGGGGACGCAGTATTAT. It yields the protein CASSPRLAGAPGTQYY.

The sample holds a few counts of this clonotype. The chain carries TRBV11-3 and TRBJ1-3; D is undetermined. V was trimmed by 4 bases and J by 0 bases, leaving 7 bases between them. The CDR3 has 14 residues. Germline-derived CDR1 and CDR2 are SGHNT and YENEEA. The CDR3 sequence: CASSWRSSGNTIYF. CDR3 in DNA: TGTGCCAGCAGCTGGCGGAGCTCTGGAAACACCATATATTTT.

This clonotype was counted only a few times. The chain is built from TRBV12-3 or TRBV12-4 and TRBJ1-2; D is perhaps TRBD1 (6 bases). This CDR3 comprises 17 residues. Deletions cut 8 bases from V and 4 bases from J, with 26 bases between. The CDR3 here is CASAPGGAARGFYGYTF. As DNA, the CDR3 is TGTGCCAGCGCCCCGGGGGGTGCGGCCAGGGGATTCTATGGCTACACCTTC.

This clonotype was detected only a few times. This chain joins TRBV20-1 and TRBJ2-1, with D possibly matching TRBD2 (6 bases). V shed 6 bases and J shed 10 bases, with 13 bases lying between them. The CDR3 runs 11 residues. Germline CDR1 reads DFQATT; CDR2 reads SNEGSKA (reference sequence). The CDR3 DNA reads as TGCAGTGCCGCTTGGAGGGAAGAGCAGTTCTTC. As protein: CSAAWREEQFF.

There are a few counts of this clonotype. The chain has TRBV20-1 and TRBJ1-1, with no clear D. V was cut by 4 bases and J by 7 bases, with 10 bases left in between. Looked up from germline, CDR1 is DFQATT and CDR2 is SNEGSKA (reference sequence). This CDR3 region has 11 residues. In DNA form, the CDR3 reads TGCAGTGCTAATCCGGGAATTGAAGCTTTCTTT. Translated, it gives CSANPGIEAFF.

V gene TRBV20-1 combines with J gene TRBJ2-1; 7 positions agree with TRBD2. V shed 6 bases and J 0 bases; nucleotides not matched to a gene: 2. Germline CDR1 DFQATT, CDR2 SNEGSKA (reference sequence). This CDR3 comprises 13 residues. CDR3: CSALAGSYNEQFF. In nucleotides, the CDR3 is TGCAGTGCCTTAGCGGGCTCCTACAATGAGCAGTTCTTC.

The chain recombines TRBV6-1 with TRBJ2-7; 8 nucleotides agree with TRBD1. The CDR3 has 15 residues. Germline CDR1 MNHNS, CDR2 SASEGT. V lost 4 bases to trimming and J lost 2 bases; unmatched junction nucleotides: 7. CDR3 region: CASSVDRGPTYEQYF. The CDR3 DNA is TGTGCCAGCAGTGTAGACAGGGGCCCCACCTACGAGCAGTACTTC.

The gene calls are TRBV29-1 and TRBJ2-5; D is possibly TRBD1 (5 bases). The CDR3 sequence is 13 residues long. V lost 2 bases, J lost 0 bases, and 7 bases lay in between. Per germline, CDR1 SQVTM and CDR2 ANQGSEA. The CDR3 protein is CSVERTHQETQYF. The DNA for the CDR3 is TGCAGCGTTGAACGGACACACCAAGAGACCCAGTACTTC.

This clonotype was detected many times. This sequence joins TRBV5-1 and TRBJ1-2; D may be TRBD1 (5 bases). The CDR3 contains 13 residues. Germline CDR1 SGHRS, CDR2 YFSETQ. The V and J ends lost 3 bases and 4 bases respectively, with 10 bases between them. CDR3: CASSWGDGYGYTF. DNA for the CDR3: TGCGCCAGCAGCTGGGGGGACGGCTATGGCTACACCTTC.

The table lists this clonotype with many counts. V is TRBV5-1 and J is TRBJ1-1; TRBD1 might be the D (6 bases). Trimming took off 2 bases at V and 0 bases at J, with 14 bases between the two ends. This CDR3 is 16 amino acids long. CDR1 and CDR2 from the germline V gene are SGHRS and YFSETQ. The CDR3 loop reads CASSFWGQGMNTEAFF. The CDR3 DNA follows: TGCGCCAGCAGCTTCTGGGGGCAGGGGATGAACACTGAAGCTTTCTTT.

J is TRBJ2-7 and V is TRBV19, with D perhaps matching TRBD1 (5 bases). Germline CDR1 reads LNHDA; CDR2 reads SQIVND (reference sequence). CDR3 size: 14 residues. Trimming took 3 bases from V and 3 from J, leaving 12 bases between them. The CDR3 reads CASSIISRDYEQYF. CDR3 nucleotides: TGTGCCAGTAGTATTATCAGCAGGGACTACGAGCAGTACTTC.

In this sample, this clonotype turned up a few times. The chain couples TRBV7-2 to TRBJ1-5; 7 bases map to TRBD1. Germline CDR1 is SGHTA and CDR2 is FQGNSA. V shed 4 bases and J 2 bases; nucleotides not matched to a gene: 5. The CDR3 has 15 residues. The CDR3 sequence is CASSYPGQGNQPQHF. The CDR3 nucleotides read TGTGCCAGCAGCTACCCCGGACAGGGCAATCAGCCCCAGCATTTT.